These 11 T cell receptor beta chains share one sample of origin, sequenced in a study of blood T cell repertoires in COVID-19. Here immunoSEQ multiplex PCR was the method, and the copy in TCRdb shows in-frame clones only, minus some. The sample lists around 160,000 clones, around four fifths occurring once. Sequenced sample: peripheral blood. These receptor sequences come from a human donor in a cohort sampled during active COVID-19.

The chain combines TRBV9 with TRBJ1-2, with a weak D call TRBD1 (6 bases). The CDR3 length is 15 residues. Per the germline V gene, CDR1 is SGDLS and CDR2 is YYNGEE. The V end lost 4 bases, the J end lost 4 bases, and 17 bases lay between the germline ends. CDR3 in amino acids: CASSLRQVESYGYTF. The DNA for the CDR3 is TGTGCCAGCAGCCTTCGACAGGTAGAATCCTATGGCTACACCTTC.

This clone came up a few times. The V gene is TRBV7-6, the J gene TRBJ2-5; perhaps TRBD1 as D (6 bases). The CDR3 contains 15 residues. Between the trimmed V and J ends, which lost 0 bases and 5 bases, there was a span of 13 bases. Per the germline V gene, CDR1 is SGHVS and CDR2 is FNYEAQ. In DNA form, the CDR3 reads TGTGCCAGCAGCTTAGCGGGGGCAGTTAAGGAGACCCAGTACTTC. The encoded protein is CASSLAGAVKETQYF.

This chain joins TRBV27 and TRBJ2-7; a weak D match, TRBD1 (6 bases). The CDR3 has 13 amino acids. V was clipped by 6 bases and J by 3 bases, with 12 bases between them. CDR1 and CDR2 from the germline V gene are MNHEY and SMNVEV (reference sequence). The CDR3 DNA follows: TGTGCCAGCAGAGGGCAGGGGTTCTACGAGCAGTACTTC. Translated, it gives CASRGQGFYEQYF.

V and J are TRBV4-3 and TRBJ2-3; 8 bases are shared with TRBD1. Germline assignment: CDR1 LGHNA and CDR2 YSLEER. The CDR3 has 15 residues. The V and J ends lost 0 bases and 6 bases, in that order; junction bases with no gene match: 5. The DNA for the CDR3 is TGCGCCAGCAGCCAAGAGAACAGGGGGAGGGATACGCAGTATTTT. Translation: CASSQENRGRDTQYF.

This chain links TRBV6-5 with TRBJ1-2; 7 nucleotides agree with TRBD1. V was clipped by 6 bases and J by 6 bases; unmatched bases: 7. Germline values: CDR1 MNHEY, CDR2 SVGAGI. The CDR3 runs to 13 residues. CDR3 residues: CASRLTGSDGYTF. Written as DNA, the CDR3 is TGTGCCAGCAGATTGACAGGGAGCGATGGCTACACCTTC.

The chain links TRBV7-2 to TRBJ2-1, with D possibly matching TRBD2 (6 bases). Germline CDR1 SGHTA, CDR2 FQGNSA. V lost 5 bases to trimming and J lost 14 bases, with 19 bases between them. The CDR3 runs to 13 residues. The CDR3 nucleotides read TGTGCCAGCAGCCCCGCCGGGGGTCCCCATAAGTTCTTC. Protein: CASSPAGGPHKFF.

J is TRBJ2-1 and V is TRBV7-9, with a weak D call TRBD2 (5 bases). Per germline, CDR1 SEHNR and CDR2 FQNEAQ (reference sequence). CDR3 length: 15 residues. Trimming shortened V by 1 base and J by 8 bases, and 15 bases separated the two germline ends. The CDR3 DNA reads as TGTGCCAGCAGCTTAGTGGGCGACCCCGGGGATGAGCAGTTCTTC. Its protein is CASSLVGDPGDEQFF.

Here the CDR3 reads CASPAGAIPTGELFF. CDR3 bases: TGTGCCAGCCCAGCGGGGGCCATACCCACCGGGGAGCTGTTTTTT. This chain uses TRBV7-9 with TRBJ2-2, with 8 nucleotides matching TRBD2. V dropped 8 bases and J dropped 4; count of bases not matched to a gene: 9. The CDR3 loop spans 15 amino acids. The V gene's germline CDR1 is SEHNR and CDR2 FQNEAQ (reference sequence).

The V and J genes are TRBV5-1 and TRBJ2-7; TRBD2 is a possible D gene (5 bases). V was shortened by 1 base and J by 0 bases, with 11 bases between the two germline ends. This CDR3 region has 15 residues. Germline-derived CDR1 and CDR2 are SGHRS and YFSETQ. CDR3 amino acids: CASSLTREGSYEQYF. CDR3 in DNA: TGCGCCAGCAGCTTGACCAGAGAGGGCTCCTACGAGCAGTACTTC.

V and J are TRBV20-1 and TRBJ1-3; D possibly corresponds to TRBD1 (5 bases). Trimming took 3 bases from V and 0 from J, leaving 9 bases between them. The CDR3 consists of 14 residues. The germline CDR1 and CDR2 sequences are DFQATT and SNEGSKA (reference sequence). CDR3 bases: TGCAGTGCTAGTTTGACAGTCTCTGGAAACACCATATATTTT. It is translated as CSASLTVSGNTIYF.

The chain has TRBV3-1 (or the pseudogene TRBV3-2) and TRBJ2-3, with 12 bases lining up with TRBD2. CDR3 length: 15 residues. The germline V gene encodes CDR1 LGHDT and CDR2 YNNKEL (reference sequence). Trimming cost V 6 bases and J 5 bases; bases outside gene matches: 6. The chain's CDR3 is CASRTLAGGQDTQYF. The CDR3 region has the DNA TGTGCCAGCAGAACCCTAGCGGGGGGGCAAGATACGCAGTATTTT.